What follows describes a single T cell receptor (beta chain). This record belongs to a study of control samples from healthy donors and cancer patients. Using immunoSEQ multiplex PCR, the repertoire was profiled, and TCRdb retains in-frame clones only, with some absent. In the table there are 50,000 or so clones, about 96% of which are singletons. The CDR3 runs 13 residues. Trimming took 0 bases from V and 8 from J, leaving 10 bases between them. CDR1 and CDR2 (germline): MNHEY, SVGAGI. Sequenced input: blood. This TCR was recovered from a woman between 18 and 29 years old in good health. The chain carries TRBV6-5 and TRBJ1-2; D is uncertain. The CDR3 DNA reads TGTGCCAGCAGTTACTCGATGGCCGAAGGCTACACCTTC. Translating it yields CASSYSMAEGYTF.